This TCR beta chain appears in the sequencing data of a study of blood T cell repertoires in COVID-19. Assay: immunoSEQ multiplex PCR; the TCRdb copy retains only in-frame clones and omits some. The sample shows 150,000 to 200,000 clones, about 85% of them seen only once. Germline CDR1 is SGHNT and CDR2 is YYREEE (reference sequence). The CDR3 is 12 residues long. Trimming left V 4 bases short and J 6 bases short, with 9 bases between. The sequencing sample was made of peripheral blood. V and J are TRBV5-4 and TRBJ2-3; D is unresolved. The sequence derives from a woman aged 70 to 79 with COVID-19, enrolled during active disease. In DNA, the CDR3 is TGTGCCAGCAGCCTTGCTAGGGATACGCAGTATTTT. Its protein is CASSLARDTQYF.